The clone carrying this TCR beta chain was recorded once. This sample stems from a study of CD8 T cells in Susac syndrome. From blood CD8+ and CD4+ T cells, TCR beta sequences were generated. The germline V gene has CDR1 SGHTA and CDR2 FQGNSA. V lost 5 bases and J lost 4, with 14 bases in between. The CDR3 length is 14 residues. With random hexamers, about 0.5 to 1 ug RNA was reverse transcribed. The authors amplified TCR beta CDR3 across 54 Vbeta and 13 Jbeta using immunoSEQ multiplex PCR. TCRdb ran MiXCR on the immunoSEQ multiplex PCR reads and lists one entry per CDR3 protein. The sample lists some 180,000 distinct CDR3 sequences, roughly 94% occurring once.

The chain recombines TRBV7-2 with TRBJ1-1; the D gene is possibly TRBD1 (5 bases). The sample consisted of CD4+ T cells from PBMCs. This receptor was obtained from a human donor with Susac syndrome. The CDR3: CASSPMEGSTEAFF. CDR3 nucleotides: TGTGCCAGCAGCCCAATGGAGGGGAGCACTGAAGCTTTCTTT.